This TCR beta chain was observed in a study of blood T cells in healthy people across ages. The CDR3 has 16 amino acids. V was cut by 6 bases and J by 1 base, with 16 bases left in between. Germline V CDR1 and CDR2: SGHTA, FQGNSA. Sample-barcoded 5' priming and a J-beta primer mix drove a second PCR of roughly 6 to 12 cycles. Via MiXCR, TCRdb re-called the 5' RACE reads, giving one row per CDR3 protein. The sample yields roughly 680,000 distinct CDR3 sequences, 45% to 60% seen once. This clonotype has a count of ten or more. The sequence was obtained from a woman aged 80 or over in good health. The sequencing input was blood. This sequence joins TRBV7-2 and TRBJ2-1; tentatively, D is TRBD1 or TRBD2 (6 bases each). CDR3 residues: CASSYISGQSYNEQFF. CDR3 DNA sequence: TGTGCCAGCAGTTATATTAGCGGACAGTCCTACAATGAGCAGTTCTTC.